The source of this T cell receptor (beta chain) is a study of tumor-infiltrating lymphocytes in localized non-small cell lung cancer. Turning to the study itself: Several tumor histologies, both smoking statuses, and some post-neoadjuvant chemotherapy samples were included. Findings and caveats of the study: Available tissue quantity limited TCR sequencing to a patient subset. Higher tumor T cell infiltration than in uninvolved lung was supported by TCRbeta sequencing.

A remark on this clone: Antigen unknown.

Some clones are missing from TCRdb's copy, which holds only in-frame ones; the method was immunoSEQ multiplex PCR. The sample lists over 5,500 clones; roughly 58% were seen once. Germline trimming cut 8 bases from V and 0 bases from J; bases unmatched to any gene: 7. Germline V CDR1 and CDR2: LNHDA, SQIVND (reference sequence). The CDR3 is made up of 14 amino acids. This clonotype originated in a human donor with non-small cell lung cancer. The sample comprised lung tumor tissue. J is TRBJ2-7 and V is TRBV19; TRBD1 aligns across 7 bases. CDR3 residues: CASSRQGSSYEQYF. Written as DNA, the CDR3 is TGTGCCAGTTCCAGACAGGGAAGCTCCTACGAGCAGTACTTC.